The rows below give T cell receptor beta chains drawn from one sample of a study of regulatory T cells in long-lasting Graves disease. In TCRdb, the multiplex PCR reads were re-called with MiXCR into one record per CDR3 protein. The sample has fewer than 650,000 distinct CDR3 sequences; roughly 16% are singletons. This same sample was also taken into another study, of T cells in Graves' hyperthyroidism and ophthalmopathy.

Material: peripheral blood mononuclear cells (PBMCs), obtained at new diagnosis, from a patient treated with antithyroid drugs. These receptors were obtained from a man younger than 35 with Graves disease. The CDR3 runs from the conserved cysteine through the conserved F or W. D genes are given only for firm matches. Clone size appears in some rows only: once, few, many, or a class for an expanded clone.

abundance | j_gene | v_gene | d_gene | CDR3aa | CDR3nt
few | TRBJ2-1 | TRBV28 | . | CASSAESSYNEQFF | TGTGCCAGCAGCGCGGAAAGCTCCTACAATGAGCAGTTCTTC
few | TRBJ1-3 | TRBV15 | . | CATSREGGGGNTIYF | TGTGCCACCAGCAGAGAAGGGGGGGGAGGAAACACCATATATTTT
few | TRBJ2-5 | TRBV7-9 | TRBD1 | CASSLGGQGEETQYF | TGTGCCAGCAGCTTAGGGGGACAGGGAGAAGAGACCCAGTACTTC
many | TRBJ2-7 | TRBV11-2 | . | CASSPLAGMSSYEQYF | TGTGCCAGCAGCCCTTTGGCGGGAATGAGCTCCTACGAGCAGTACTTC
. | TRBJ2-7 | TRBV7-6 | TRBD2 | CASSLGASGAAVYEQYF | TGTGCCAGCAGCTTAGGGGCTAGCGGGGCCGCCGTTTACGAGCAGTACTTC
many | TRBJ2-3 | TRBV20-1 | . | CSARGLVTGVSDTQYF | TGCAGTGCTAGAGGGTTAGTGACGGGAGTATCAGATACGCAGTATTTT
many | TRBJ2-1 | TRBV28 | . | CASSSSPPREYEQFF | TGTGCCAGCAGTTCCTCGCCCCCCCGGGAGTATGAGCAGTTCTTC
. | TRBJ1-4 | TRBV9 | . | CASSVGRGRNEKLFF | TGTGCCAGCAGCGTAGGGCGGGGGCGAAATGAAAAACTGTTTTTT
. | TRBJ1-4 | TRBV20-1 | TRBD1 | CSARGGTGLFF | TGCAGTGCTAGAGGTGGGACAGGGCTGTTTTTT
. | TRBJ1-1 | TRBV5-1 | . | CAGKEGWDTEAFF | TGCGCCGGCAAGGAGGGTTGGGACACTGAAGCTTTCTTT
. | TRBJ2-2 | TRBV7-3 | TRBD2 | CASSLTAGTSGAGELFF | TGTGCCAGCAGCTTAACCGCCGGGACTAGCGGAGCCGGGGAGCTGTTTTTT
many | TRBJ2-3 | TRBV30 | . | CAWSDPYTQYF | TGTGCCTGGAGTGACCCCTATACGCAGTATTTT
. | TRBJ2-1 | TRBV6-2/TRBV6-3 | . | CASSPRDSIYNEQFF | TGTGCCAGCAGTCCCCGGGACTCGATCTACAATGAGCAGTTCTTC
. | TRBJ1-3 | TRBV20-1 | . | CSARDRGGSSGNTIYF | TGCAGTGCTAGAGATCGGGGGGGCAGCTCTGGAAACACCATATATTTT
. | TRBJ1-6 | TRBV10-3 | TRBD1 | CAISEGTGNSPLHF | TGTGCCATCAGTGAGGGGACAGGGAATTCACCCCTCCACTTT
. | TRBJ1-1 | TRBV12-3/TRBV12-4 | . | CSEIMNTEAFF | TGCAGCGAGATCATGAACACTGAAGCTTTCTTT
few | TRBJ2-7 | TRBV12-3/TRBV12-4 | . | CASGDGGLEQYF | TGTGCCAGCGGAGACGGGGGGCTGGAGCAGTACTTC
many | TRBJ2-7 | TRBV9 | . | CASSVVGSSYEQYF | TGTGCCAGCAGCGTAGTGGGCAGTTCCTACGAGCAGTACTTC
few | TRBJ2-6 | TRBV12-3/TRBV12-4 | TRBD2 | CASSPGGASGANVLTF | TGTGCCAGCAGCCCGGGGGGTGCATCTGGGGCCAACGTCCTGACTTTC
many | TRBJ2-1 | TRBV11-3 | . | CASSRGGGKAEQFF | TGTGCCAGCAGCCGAGGCGGGGGCAAGGCTGAGCAGTTCTTC
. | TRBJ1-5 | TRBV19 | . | CASRGSKGFGNQPQHF | TGTGCCAGTAGGGGGTCGAAGGGGTTCGGCAATCAGCCCCAGCATTTT
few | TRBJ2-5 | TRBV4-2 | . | CASSQVVEETQYF | TGTGCCAGCAGCCAAGTGGTTGAAGAGACCCAGTACTTC
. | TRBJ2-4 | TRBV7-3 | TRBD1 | CASRGVQGAAKNIQYF | TGTGCCAGCAGGGGGGTGCAGGGGGCGGCCAAAAACATTCAGTACTTC
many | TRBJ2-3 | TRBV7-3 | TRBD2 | CASSAGTSGSTDTQYF | TGTGCCAGCAGCGCGGGGACTAGCGGGAGCACAGATACGCAGTATTTT
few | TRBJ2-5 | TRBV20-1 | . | CSAMLGIGGAQYF | TGCAGTGCTATGCTTGGCATTGGCGGGGCCCAGTACTTC
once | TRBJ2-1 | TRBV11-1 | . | CASSFQGFLQNEQFF | TGTGCCAGCAGCTTCCAAGGTTTCCTACAGAATGAGCAGTTCTTC
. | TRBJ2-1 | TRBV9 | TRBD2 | CASSVASGISSYNEQFF | TGTGCCAGCAGCGTAGCTAGCGGGATTAGCTCCTACAATGAGCAGTTCTTC
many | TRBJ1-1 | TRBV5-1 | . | CASSLEGDRGQRAFF | TGCGCCAGCAGCTTGGAAGGAGATCGGGGACAAAGGGCTTTCTTT
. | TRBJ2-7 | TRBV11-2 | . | CASSLSPDEQYF | TGTGCCAGCAGCTTAAGTCCTGACGAGCAGTACTTC
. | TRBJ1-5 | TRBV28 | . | CASSTGISNQPQHF | TGTGCCAGCAGTACAGGGATTAGCAATCAGCCCCAGCATTTT
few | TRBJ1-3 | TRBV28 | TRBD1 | CASRDSDRGLLNTIYF | TGTGCCAGCAGGGACTCGGACAGGGGGTTGCTAAACACCATATATTTT
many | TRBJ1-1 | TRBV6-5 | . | CASSYSAVGVKVTEAFF | TGTGCCAGCAGTTACTCTGCTGTGGGGGTGAAGGTCACTGAAGCTTTCTTT
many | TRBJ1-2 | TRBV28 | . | CASSLFSGPYGYTF | TGTGCCAGCAGTTTATTTTCGGGACCCTATGGCTACACCTTC
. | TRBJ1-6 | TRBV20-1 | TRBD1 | CSGKQGPNSPLHF | TGCAGTGGAAAACAGGGGCCTAATTCACCCCTCCACTTT
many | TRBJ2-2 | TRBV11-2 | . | CASSLGRGAGNTGELFF | TGTGCCAGCAGCTTAGGACGGGGAGCGGGGAACACCGGGGAGCTGTTTTTT
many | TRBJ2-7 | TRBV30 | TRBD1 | CAWDLTGSDQYF | TGTGCCTGGGATTTGACAGGGTCGGATCAGTACTTC
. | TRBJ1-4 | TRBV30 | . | CAWSTGRFGEKLFF | TGTGCCTGGAGTACCGGCAGGTTCGGGGAAAAACTGTTTTTT
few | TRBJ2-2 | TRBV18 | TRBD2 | CASSPPRAGTNTGELFF | TGTGCCAGCTCACCACCGAGAGCGGGGACGAACACCGGGGAGCTGTTTTTT
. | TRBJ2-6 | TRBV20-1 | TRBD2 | CSASFGGGIGSGANVLTF | TGCAGTGCTAGCTTCGGGGGGGGAATTGGTTCTGGGGCCAACGTCCTGACTTTC
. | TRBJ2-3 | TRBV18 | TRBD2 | CASSPTSGRIGDTQYF | TGTGCCAGCTCACCGACTAGCGGGAGAATCGGGGATACGCAGTATTTT
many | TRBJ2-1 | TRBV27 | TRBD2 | CASTTGTSGSRSYNEQFF | TGTGCCAGCACTACCGGGACTAGCGGGAGTAGGTCCTACAATGAGCAGTTCTTC
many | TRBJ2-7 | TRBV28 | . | CASSTGGPGEQYF | TGTGCCAGCAGTACGGGTGGCCCTGGCGAGCAGTACTTC
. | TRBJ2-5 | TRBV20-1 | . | CSAREPGVETQYF | TGCAGTGCTAGAGAACCAGGGGTAGAGACCCAGTACTTC
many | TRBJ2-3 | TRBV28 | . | CASFQGGAGTDTQYF | TGTGCCAGCTTCCAAGGGGGGGCCGGCACAGATACGCAGTATTTT
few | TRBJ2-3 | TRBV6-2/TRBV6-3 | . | CASTHGSADTQYF | TGTGCCAGCACCCACGGGAGCGCAGATACGCAGTATTTT